Below, 5 T cell receptor beta chains from the same sample are listed, as sequenced in a study of shared clonotypes between healthy human individuals (dated by TCRdb to about 2020). Preparation of the library involved the immunoSEQ multiplex PCR assay. TCRdb obtained this table from immuneACCESS and retained in-frame rearrangements with V and J assigned. These tables miss some clones; where compared with another copy, unresolved V genes account for less than half of the shortfall, and the remainder is unexplained. The sample includes more than 2 million clones, with roughly 94% observed a single time. 0.1% to 0.15% of the sample goes to the ten largest clones. Input material: naive CD4+ T cells sorted from blood. The label giving this sample's cell subset or site can be read as: CD45RA+ positively selected. These receptors were collected from a man aged 18 to 35 in good health.

The J gene is TRBJ2-7, the V gene TRBV30; D is undetermined. The length of the CDR3 is 13 residues. Germline assignment: CDR1 GTSNPN and CDR2 SVGIG (reference sequence). The V gene lost 4 bases and the J gene lost 0 bases, with 10 bases spanning the gap. CDR3 sequence reads: CAWKPPTSYEQYF. Written as DNA, the CDR3 is TGTGCCTGGAAGCCTCCAACCTCCTACGAGCAGTACTTC.

The chain uses TRBV9 and TRBJ2-5, with 12 bases that match TRBD1. Unmatched junction bases numbered 9, after V lost 4 bases and J lost 5 bases. Germline CDR1 reads SGDLS; CDR2 reads YYNGEE. The CDR3 length is 16 residues. CDR3 DNA: TGTGCCAGCAGCCCCCCCGGGACAGGGGGCTTGGAGACCCAGTACTTC. This sequence encodes CASSPPGTGGLETQYF.

The chain links TRBV18 to TRBJ1-2; TRBD1 is a possible D gene (5 bases). The CDR3 has 16 residues. In germline, CDR1 is KGHSH, CDR2 LQKENI. Deletions cut 0 bases from V and 0 bases from J, with 11 bases between. CDR3 sequence (DNA): TGTGCCAGCTCACCACCACGGGGCTCTGCTAACTATGGCTACACCTTC. Translated, it gives CASSPPRGSANYGYTF. The whole variable domain, remainder taken from reference TRBV18 and TRBJ1-2, is NAGVMQNPRHLVRRRGQEARLRCSPMKGHSHVYWYRQLPEEGLKFMVYLQKENIIDESGMPKERFSAEFPKEGPSILRIQQVVRGDSAAYFCASSPPRGSANYGYTFGSGTRLTVV.

The V gene is TRBV6-1, the J gene TRBJ2-7; 8 nucleotides agree with TRBD1. The CDR3 loop spans 14 amino acids. Germline CDR1 reads MNHNS; CDR2 reads SASEGT. J gave up 5 bases and V 6 bases, and 9 bases lay outside the gene matches. The CDR3 coding sequence is TGTGCCAGCAGCGCACAGGGGGAGTTCAACGAGCAGTACTTC. Its protein product is CASSAQGEFNEQYF.

The rearrangement joins TRBV11-2 to TRBJ2-2; D gene unclear. The V end lost 5 bases, the J end lost 8 bases, and 21 bases lay between the germline ends. The CDR3 runs 16 residues. CDR1 SGHAT and CDR2 FQNNGV come from the germline V gene. The CDR3 protein is CASSLQTAFSLGELFF. The CDR3 coding sequence is TGTGCCAGCAGCCTGCAGACGGCGTTCTCTTTGGGGGAGCTGTTTTTT.